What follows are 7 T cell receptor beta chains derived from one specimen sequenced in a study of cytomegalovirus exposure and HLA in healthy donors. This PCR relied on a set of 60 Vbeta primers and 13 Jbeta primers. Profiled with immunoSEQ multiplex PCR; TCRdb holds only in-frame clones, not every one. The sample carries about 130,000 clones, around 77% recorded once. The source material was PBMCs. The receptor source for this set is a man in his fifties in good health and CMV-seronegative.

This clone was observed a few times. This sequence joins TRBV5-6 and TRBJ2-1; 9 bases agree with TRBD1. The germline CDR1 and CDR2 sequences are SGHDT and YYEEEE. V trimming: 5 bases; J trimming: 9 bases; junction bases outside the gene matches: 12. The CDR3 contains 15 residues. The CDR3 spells CASRFRGTGTGEQFF. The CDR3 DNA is TGTGCCAGCAGGTTCAGGGGGACAGGGACCGGTGAGCAGTTCTTC. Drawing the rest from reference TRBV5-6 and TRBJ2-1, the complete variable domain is DAGVTQSPTHLIKTRGQQVTLRCSPKSGHDTVSWYQQALGQGPQFIFQYYEEEERQRGNFPDRFSGHQFPNYSSELNVNALLLGDSALYLCASRFRGTGTGEQFFGPGTRLTVL.

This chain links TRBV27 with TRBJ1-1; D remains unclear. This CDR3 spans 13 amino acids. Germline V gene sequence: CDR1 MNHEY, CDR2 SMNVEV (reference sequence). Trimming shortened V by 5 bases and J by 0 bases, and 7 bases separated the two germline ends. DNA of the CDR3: TGTGCCAGCAGTATCCAGGTGAACACTGAAGCTTTCTTT. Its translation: CASSIQVNTEAFF.

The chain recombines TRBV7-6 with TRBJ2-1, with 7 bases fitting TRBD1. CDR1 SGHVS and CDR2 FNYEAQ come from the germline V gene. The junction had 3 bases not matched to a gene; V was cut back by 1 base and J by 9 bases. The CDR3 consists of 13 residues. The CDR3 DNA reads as TGTGCCAGCAGCTTAGTCCGGGACAGTGAGCAGTTCTTC. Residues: CASSLVRDSEQFF.

This chain's CDR3 is CASSPNWEQYF. The DNA for the CDR3 is TGTGCCAGCAGTCCGAACTGGGAGCAGTACTTC. J is TRBJ2-7 and V is TRBV28; no definite D call. CDR3 length: 11 residues. V lost 5 bases, J lost 7 bases, and 9 bases lay in between. The germline CDR1 and CDR2 sequences are MDHEN and SYDVKM.

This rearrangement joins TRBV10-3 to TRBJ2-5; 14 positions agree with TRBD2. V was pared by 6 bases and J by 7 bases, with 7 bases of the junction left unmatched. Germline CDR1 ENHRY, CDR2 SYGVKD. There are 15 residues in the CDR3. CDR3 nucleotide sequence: TGTGCCATCAGGGAGGGACTAGCGGGAGTAGGGACCCAGTACTTC. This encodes CAIREGLAGVGTQYF.

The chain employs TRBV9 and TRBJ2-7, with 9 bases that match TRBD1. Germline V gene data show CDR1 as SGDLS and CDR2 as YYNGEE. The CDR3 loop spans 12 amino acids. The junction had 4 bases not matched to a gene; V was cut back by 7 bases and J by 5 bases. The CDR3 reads CASGDREHEQYF. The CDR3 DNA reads TGTGCCAGCGGGGACAGGGAACACGAGCAGTACTTC.

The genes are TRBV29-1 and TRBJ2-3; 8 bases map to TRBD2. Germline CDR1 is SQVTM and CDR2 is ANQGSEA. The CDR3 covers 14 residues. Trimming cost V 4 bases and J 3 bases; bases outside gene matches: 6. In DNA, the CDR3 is TGCAGCGTTGGCACTAGCGGAATAACAGATACGCAGTATTTT. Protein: CSVGTSGITDTQYF.